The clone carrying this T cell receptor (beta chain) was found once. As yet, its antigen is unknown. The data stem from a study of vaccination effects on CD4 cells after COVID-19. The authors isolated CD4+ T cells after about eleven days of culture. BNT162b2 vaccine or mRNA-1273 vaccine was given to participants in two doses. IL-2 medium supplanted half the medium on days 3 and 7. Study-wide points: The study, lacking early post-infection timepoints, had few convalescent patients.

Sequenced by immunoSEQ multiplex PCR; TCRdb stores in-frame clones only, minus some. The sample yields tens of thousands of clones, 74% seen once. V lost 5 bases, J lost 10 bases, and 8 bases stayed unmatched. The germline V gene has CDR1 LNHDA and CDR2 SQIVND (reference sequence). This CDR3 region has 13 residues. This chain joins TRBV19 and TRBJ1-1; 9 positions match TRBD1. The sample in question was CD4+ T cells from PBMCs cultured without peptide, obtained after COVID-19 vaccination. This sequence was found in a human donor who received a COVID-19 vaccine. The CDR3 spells CASSGDRVKGAFF. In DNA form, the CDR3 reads TGTGCCAGTAGTGGGGACAGGGTCAAGGGAGCTTTCTTT. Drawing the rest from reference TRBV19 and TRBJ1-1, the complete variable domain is DGGITQSPKYLFRKEGQNVTLSCEQNLNHDAMYWYRQDPGQGLRLIYYSQIVNDFQKGDIAEGYSVSREKKESFPLTVTSAQKNPTAFYLCASSGDRVKGAFFGQGTRLTVV.